This T cell receptor beta chain was sequenced during a study of blood T cells in healthy people across ages (dated by TCRdb to between 2015 and 2016). In the study overall: Template switching captured roughly one uniquely barcoded TCR beta cDNA molecule per two T cells in model experiments. The study measured age-related changes in TCR beta repertoire diversity using deep sequencing normalized with unique cDNA molecular identifiers. The donors were divided into four age groups: young (average around 15 years), middle-aged (almost 40), aged (roughly 60) and long-lived (82). Two additional independent replicas of 1 million unique cDNA reads from the same blood draw were analyzed for two donors (one aged 18 to 30 and one aged 80 or older). To avoid experimental bias, donors of different ages were randomly spread across the sequencing lanes. Results the study describes overall, beyond this receptor: Observed TCR beta diversity correlated strongly with the percentage of naive T cells measured by flow cytometry. Because donor CMV infection status was unknown, age-related changes in expanded clonotypes were potentially confounded. Since profiling was done on bulk unsorted PBMCs, naive and antigen-experienced compartments could not be conclusively compared. Compared with the aged group, the long-lived group had more naive CD4+ T cells, fewer expanded clones and increased TCR diversity, a pattern suggesting age selection. As age increased, observed TCR beta diversity per million T cells dropped in a roughly linear way, and a significant reduction was already evident by age about 36. Estimates of total diversity from one million sequenced T cells were regarded as lower bounds and underestimates.

In the case of this clonotype: Its antigen is not yet known. Base qualities are not recorded, but no much larger clone differs from it by a single base.

The 35 to 40 donors, aged about 6 to 95 years, were systemically healthy Caucasian individuals from Russia. Each donor gave 8 to 10 milliliters of peripheral blood, collected into EDTA-treated Vacutainer tubes. Ficoll-Paque density-gradient centrifugation was used to isolate PBMCs, with at least 7 million per sample. Total RNA, at least 6 micrograms per sample, was extracted from PBMCs with Trizol reagent. For every donor, flow cytometry on a PBMC aliquot measured the percentage of naive CD45RAhigh/CD27high T cells. The CDR1 and CDR2 encoded by the germline V gene (reference sequence) are DFQATT and SNEGSKA. Reading from cysteine to phenylalanine, the CDR3 counts 14 amino acids. Only the CDR3 part of the read is kept: 42 bases, read in frame from the first base. The germline ends are 14 bases apart after V is trimmed by 0 bases and J by 8 bases. The library was obtained by 5' RACE. The instrument was an Illumina HiSeq 2500. The second PCR ran for roughly 7 to 12 cycles and used a J-beta primer mix along with a sample-barcoded 5' primer. Each TCR beta cDNA molecule received a unique molecular identifier from a template-switch 5' adaptor carrying 12 random nucleotides. Each sample yielded at least 2.5 million CDR3-containing paired-end reads. First-strand cDNA synthesis was performed from all RNA using the Mint cDNA synthesis kit, with priming by a TRBC-specific oligonucleotide. After uracil-DNA glycosylase treatment, a first 18-cycle PCR used universal primers M1SS and BC2_uni_R on all cDNA. Per the source publication's procedure: Each sample was normalized by randomly selecting 1 million high-quality reads, each carrying a distinct molecular identifier. Reads with shared molecular identifiers were discarded instead of being binned into consensus sequences. MiTCR, set to a Q25 quality threshold and the strictest error-elimination algorithm, was used for CDR3 identification, clonotype clustering and error correction. A nonparametric unseen species model using Euler transformation provided a lower-bound estimate of total TCR beta diversity. TCRdb handled the public reads itself, with Q25 trimming in fastp and clone calling in MiXCR, and kept productive beta chains. One record per CDR3 amino acid sequence lists the most common genes and DNA. The V and J calls and clone size are TCRdb's, not the authors'. The table for this sample lists more than 650,000 distinct CDR3 sequences; about 24% of them were counted only once. The ten largest account for 22% of the sample.

The receptor was isolated from a man between 70 and 80 years old in good health. The rearrangement joined TRBV20-1 to TRBJ2-4; tentative D gene TRBD1, with 6 bases matching. Sequenced: blood. The CDR3 reads CSARDSTRGHIQYF. The sequenced DNA is TGCAGTGCTAGAGACTCAACCAGGGGTCACATTCAGTACTTC.